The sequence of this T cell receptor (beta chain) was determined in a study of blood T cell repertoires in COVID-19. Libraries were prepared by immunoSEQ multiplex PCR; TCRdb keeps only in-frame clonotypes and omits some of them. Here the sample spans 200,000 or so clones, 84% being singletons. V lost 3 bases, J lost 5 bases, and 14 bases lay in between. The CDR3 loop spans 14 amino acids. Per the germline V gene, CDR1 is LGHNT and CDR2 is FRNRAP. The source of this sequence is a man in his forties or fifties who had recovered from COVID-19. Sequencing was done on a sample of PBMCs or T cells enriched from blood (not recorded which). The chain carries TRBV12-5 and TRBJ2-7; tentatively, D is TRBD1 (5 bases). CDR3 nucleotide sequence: TGTGCTAGTGGTTTTCCAGGGTCTCTCGACGAGCAGTACTTC. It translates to CASGFPGSLDEQYF. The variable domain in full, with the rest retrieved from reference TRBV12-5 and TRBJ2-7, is DARVTQTPRHKVTEMGQEVTMRCQPILGHNTVFWYRQTMMQGLELLAYFRNRAPLDDSGMPKDRFSAEMPDATLATLKIQPSEPRDSAVYFCASGFPGSLDEQYFGPGTRLTVT.